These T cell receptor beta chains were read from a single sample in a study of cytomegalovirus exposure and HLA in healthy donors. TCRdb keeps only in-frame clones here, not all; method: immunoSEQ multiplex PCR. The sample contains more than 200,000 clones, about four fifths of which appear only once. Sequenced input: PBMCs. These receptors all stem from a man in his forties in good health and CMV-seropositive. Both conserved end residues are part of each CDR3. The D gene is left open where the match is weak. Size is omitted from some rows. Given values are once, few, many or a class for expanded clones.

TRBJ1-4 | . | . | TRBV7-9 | TGTGCCAGCAGCCCGGGTCCTGTGGCTAATGAAAAACTGTTTTTT | CASSPGPVANEKLFF
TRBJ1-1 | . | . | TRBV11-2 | TGTGCCAGCAGCTTAGTGGGGCCTGAAGCTTTCTTT | CASSLVGPEAFF
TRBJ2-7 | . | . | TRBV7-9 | TGTGCCAGCAGCTTAGCCCAGTACGAGCAGTACTTC | CASSLAQYEQYF
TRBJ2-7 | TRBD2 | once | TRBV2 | TGTGCCAGCAGTGAACGGACTAGCGTCTTCTACGAGCAGTACTTC | CASSERTSVFYEQYF
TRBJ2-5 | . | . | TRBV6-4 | TGTGCCAGCAGTGACTCGGGAGTAGAGACCCAGTACTTC | CASSDSGVETQYF
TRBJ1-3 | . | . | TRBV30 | TGTGCCTGGAGTGTAAGGGGAAGGGCCTCTGGAAACACCATATATTTT | CAWSVRGRASGNTIYF
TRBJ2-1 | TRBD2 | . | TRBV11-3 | TGTGCCAGCAGCATCGGACTAGCGAGCTCCTACAATGAGCAGTTCTTC | CASSIGLASSYNEQFF
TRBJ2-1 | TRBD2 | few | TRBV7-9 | TGTGCCAGCAGCGTCGTCACGGGAGGATCCTACAATGAGCAGTTCTTC | CASSVVTGGSYNEQFF
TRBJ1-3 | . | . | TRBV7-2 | TGTGCCAGCAGCTTAGCCACAGACAGCTCTGGAAACACCATATATTTT | CASSLATDSSGNTIYF
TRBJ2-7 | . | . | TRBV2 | TGTGCCAGCAGTGGGAGCAAGAGCTCCTACGAGCAGTACTTC | CASSGSKSSYEQYF
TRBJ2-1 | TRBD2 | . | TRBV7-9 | TGTGCCAGCAGCTCGGGGGGTGAGCAGTTCTTC | CASSSGGEQFF
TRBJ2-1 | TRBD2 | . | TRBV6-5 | TGTGCCAGCAGCCAGGTGGCGGGAGGAAATGAGCAGTTCTTC | CASSQVAGGNEQFF
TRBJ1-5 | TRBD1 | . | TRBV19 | TGTGCCAGTAGTCCAGGAGGGACAGGAGGGGAGCAGCCCCAGCATTTT | CASSPGGTGGEQPQHF
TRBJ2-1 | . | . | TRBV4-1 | TGCGCCAGCAGCCTTAGGGGGAGTGAGCAGTTCTTC | CASSLRGSEQFF
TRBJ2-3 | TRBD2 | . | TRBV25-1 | TGTGCCAGCAGTGAACGGCCCACTAGCGGGAGGGAGAAAGATACGCAGTATTTT | CASSERPTSGREKDTQYF
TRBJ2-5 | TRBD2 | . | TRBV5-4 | TGTGCCAGCAGCTGGCCCGGGACTAGGACAGAGACCCAGTACTTC | CASSWPGTRTETQYF
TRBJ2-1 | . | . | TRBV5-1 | TGCGCCAGCACGGGGGTAAGCTACAATGAGCAGTTCTTC | CASTGVSYNEQFF
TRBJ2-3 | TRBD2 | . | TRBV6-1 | TGTGCCAGCACCCTAGCGGGCCTTACGGCGGATACGCAGTATTTT | CASTLAGLTADTQYF
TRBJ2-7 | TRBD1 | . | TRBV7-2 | TGTGCCAGCAGCAGGGGGCTTGAGCAGTACTTC | CASSRGLEQYF
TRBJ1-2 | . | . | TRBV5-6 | TGTGCCAGCAACACGGGGGTCTCACTACAGGACTATGGCTACACCTTC | CASNTGVSLQDYGYTF
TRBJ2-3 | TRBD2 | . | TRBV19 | TGTGCCAGTAGTCTAACTAGCGCGGAAGATACGCAGTATTTT | CASSLTSAEDTQYF
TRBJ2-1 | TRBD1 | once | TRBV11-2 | TGTGCCAGCAGCCTGGACAGGGTCAATGAGCAGTTCTTC | CASSLDRVNEQFF
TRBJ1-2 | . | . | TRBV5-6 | TGTGCCAGCAGCTTGGTGACAGCCGACCTAGACTATGGCTACACCTTC | CASSLVTADLDYGYTF
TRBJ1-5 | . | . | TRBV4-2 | TGTGCCAGCAGCCAAGATTTAGCAGATAATCAGCCCCAGCATTTT | CASSQDLADNQPQHF
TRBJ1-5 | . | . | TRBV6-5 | TGTGCCAGCAGCAACGGAGGATTGAATCAGCCCCAGCATTTT | CASSNGGLNQPQHF
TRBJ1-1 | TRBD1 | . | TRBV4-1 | TGCGCCAGCAGCCAACAAGGGACAGGGGCAGGCTCAGCTTTCTTT | CASSQQGTGAGSAFF
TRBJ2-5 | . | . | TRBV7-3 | TGTGCCAGCAGCTTATGGGGGCGCTACTGGTACCAAGAGACCCAGTACTTC | CASSLWGRYWYQETQYF
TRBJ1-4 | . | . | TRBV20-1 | TGCAGTGCTAAGGGGAATGAAAAACTGTTTTTT | CSAKGNEKLFF
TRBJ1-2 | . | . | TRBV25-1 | TGTGCCAGCAATAGTCGTTATGGCTACACCTTC | CASNSRYGYTF
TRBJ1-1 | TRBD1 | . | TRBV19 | TGTGCCAGTAGTCGGGGACAGGGGCGGTTGAACACTGAAGCTTTCTTT | CASSRGQGRLNTEAFF
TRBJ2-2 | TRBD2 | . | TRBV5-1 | TGCGCCAGCAGCTTGGCCGTAGCGGGAGGCATGGCCGGGGAGCTGTTTTTT | CASSLAVAGGMAGELFF
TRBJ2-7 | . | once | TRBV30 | TGTGCCCTCAGGCGGGACTCCCCCTACGAGCAGTACTTC | CALRRDSPYEQYF
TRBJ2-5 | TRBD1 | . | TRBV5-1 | TGCGCCAGCAGCTCCTCCGGGACAGGGGAGTGGGAGACCCAGTACTTC | CASSSSGTGEWETQYF